These 3 T cell receptor beta chains share one sample of origin, sequenced in a study of blood T cell repertoires in COVID-19. Sequencing used immunoSEQ multiplex PCR; TCRdb keeps in-frame clones, though not all of them. The sample holds around 250,000 clones, approximately 90% seen once. The sequencing input was PBMCs or T cells enriched from blood (not recorded which). The source is a human donor in a cohort exposed to, infected with or recovered from COVID-19 (not recorded which). The donor label of this sample is uncertain.

The chain carries TRBV6-2 or TRBV6-3 and TRBJ1-2; 8 bases fit TRBD1. V trimming: 6 bases; J trimming: 5 bases; junction bases outside the gene matches: 5. Germline assignment: CDR1 MNHEY and CDR2 SVGEGT. CDR3 length: 13 residues. CDR3 amino acids: CASSQDRVYGYTF. In DNA, the CDR3 is TGTGCCAGCAGCCAGGACAGGGTGTATGGCTACACCTTC.

This clone was found once. The chain links TRBV2 to TRBJ1-5, with D possibly matching TRBD1 (6 bases). The CDR3 runs 15 residues. Germline values: CDR1 SNHLY, CDR2 FYNNEI. V lost 6 bases and J 4 bases, leaving 16 bases between the germline ends. The CDR3 loop reads CASSGDRSGNQPQHF. The CDR3 region has the DNA TGTGCCAGCAGCGGTGACAGGAGTGGTAATCAGCCCCAGCATTTT.

The CDR3 sequence is CASSVGTAEAFF. The CDR3 region has the DNA TGTGCCAGCAGCGTAGGGACAGCCGAAGCTTTCTTT. V is TRBV9 and J is TRBJ1-1; perhaps TRBD1 as D (6 bases). V was clipped by 0 bases and J by 8 bases, with 8 bases between them. The CDR3 totals 12 residues. The V gene's germline CDR1 is SGDLS and CDR2 YYNGEE.